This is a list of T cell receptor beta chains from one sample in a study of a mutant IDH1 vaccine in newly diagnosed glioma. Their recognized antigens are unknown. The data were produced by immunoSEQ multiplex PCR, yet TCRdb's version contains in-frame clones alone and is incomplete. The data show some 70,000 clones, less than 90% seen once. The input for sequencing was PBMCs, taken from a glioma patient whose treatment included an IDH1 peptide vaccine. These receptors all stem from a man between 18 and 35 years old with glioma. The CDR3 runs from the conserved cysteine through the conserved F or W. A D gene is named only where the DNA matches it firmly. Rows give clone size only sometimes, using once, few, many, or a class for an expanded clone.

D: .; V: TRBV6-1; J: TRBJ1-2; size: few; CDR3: CASSDYSYGYTF; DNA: TGTGCCAGCAGTGACTACAGCTATGGCTACACCTTC
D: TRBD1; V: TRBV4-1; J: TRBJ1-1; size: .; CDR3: CASSQVGTGLMNTEAFF; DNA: TGCGCCAGCAGCCAAGTTGGGACAGGGCTAATGAACACTGAAGCTTTCTTT
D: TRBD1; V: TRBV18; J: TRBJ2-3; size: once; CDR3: CASSRRTGTTDTQYF; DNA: TGTGCCAGCTCACGTCGGACAGGGACCACAGATACGCAGTATTTT
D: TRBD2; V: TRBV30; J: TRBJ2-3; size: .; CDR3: CAWSVLAGGFTDTQYF; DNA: TGTGCCTGGAGTGTACTAGCGGGAGGGTTCACAGATACGCAGTATTTT
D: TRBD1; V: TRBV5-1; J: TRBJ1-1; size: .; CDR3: CASSLGTGGWTEAFF; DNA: TGCGCCAGCAGCTTGGGGACAGGGGGATGGACTGAAGCTTTCTTT
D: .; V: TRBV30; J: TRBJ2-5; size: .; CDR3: CAWSGGSGETQYF; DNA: TGTGCCTGGAGTGGGGGGTCTGGGGAGACCCAGTACTTC
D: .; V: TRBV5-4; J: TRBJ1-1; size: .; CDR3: CASSFPPRGGYTEAFF; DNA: TGTGCCAGCAGCTTCCCTCCCCGGGGTGGGTACACTGAAGCTTTCTTT
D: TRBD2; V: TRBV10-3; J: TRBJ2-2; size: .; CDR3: CASGLAGGPGGELFF; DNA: TGTGCCTCTGGACTAGCGGGAGGGCCGGGCGGGGAGCTGTTTTTT
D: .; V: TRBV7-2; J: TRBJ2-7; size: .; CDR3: CASTRPNQMRAYEQYF; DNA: TGTGCCAGCACCCGACCCAATCAAATGCGCGCCTACGAGCAGTACTTC
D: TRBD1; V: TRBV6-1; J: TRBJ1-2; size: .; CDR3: CASSDGTAFDGYTF; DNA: TGTGCCAGCAGTGACGGGACAGCTTTCGATGGCTACACCTTC
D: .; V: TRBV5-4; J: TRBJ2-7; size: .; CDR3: CASSSTLTSLYEQYF; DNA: TGTGCCAGCAGCTCGACGTTAACTAGCCTGTACGAGCAGTACTTC
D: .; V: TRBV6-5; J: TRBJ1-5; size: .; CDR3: CASSLHRNQPQHF; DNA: TGTGCCAGCAGCCTTCACCGCAATCAGCCCCAGCATTTT
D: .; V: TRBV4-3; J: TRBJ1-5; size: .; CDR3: CASSQGTGQPQHF; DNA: TGCGCCAGCAGCCAGGGCACTGGACAGCCCCAGCATTTT
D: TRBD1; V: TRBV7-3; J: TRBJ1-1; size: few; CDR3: CASSLTGTANTEAFF; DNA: TGTGCCAGCAGCTTAACTGGGACAGCAAACACTGAAGCTTTCTTT
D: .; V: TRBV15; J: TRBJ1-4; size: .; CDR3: CATKGRQASNEKLFF; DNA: TGTGCCACCAAGGGTCGACAGGCGAGCAATGAAAAACTGTTTTTT
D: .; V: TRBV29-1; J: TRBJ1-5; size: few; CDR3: CSVQGVGGQPQHF; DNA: TGCAGCGTACAGGGCGTGGGTGGTCAGCCCCAGCATTTT
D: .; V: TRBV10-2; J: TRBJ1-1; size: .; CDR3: CASIAYPSLNTEAFF; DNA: TGCGCCAGTATAGCCTACCCTAGTCTGAACACTGAAGCTTTCTTT
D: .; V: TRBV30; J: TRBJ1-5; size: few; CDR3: CAWSTGGNQPQHF; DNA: TGTGCCTGGAGTACGGGGGGGAATCAGCCCCAGCATTTT
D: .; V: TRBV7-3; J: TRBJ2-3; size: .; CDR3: CASSYLGADTQYF; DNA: TGTGCCAGCAGCTATCTTGGAGCAGATACGCAGTATTTT
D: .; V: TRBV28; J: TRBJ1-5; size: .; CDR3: CASSFLTVGNQPQHF; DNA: TGTGCCAGCAGTTTTCTGACAGTGGGCAATCAGCCCCAGCATTTT
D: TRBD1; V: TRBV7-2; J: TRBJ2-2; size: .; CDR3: CASSFDRGRNTGELFF; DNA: TGTGCCAGCAGCTTCGACAGGGGGCGAAACACCGGGGAGCTGTTTTTT
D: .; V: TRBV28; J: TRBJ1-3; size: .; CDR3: CASEPRAGLGNTIYF; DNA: TGTGCCAGCGAACCTAGGGCAGGGCTTGGAAACACCATATATTTT
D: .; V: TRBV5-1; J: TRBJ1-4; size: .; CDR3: CASSLTSPKEKLFF; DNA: TGCGCCAGCAGCCTGACGTCACCGAAGGAAAAACTGTTTTTT
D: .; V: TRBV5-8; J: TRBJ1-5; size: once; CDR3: CASSYGPYGGQPQHF; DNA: TGTGCCAGCAGCTACGGGCCATACGGGGGTCAGCCCCAGCATTTT
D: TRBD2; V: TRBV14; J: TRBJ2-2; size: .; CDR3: CASSQGLAGVWAGELFF; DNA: TGTGCCAGCAGCCAAGGGTTGGCGGGAGTTTGGGCCGGGGAGCTGTTTTTT
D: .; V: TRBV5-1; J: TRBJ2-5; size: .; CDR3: CASSSGRGQETQYF; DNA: TGCGCCAGCAGTTCCGGACGGGGACAAGAGACCCAGTACTTC
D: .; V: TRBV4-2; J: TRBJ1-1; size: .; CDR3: CASSPDTLYTEAFF; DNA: TGTGCCAGCAGCCCAGACACCCTGTACACTGAAGCTTTCTTT
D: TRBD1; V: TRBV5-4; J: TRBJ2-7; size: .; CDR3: CASSFPRGQGTYEQYF; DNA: TGTGCCAGCAGCTTCCCACGGGGACAGGGAACCTACGAGCAGTACTTC
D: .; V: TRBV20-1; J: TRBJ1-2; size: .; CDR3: CRAQVNYGYTF; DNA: TGCAGGGCACAGGTGAACTATGGCTACACCTTC
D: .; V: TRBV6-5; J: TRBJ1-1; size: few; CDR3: CASRGWGENTEAFF; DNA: TGTGCCAGCAGGGGGTGGGGGGAGAACACTGAAGCTTTCTTT
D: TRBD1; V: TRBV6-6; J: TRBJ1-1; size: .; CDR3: CASSSTTGEAFF; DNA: TGTGCCAGCAGTTCAACGACAGGGGAAGCTTTCTTT
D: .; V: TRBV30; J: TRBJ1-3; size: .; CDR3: CAWSVVSSGNTIYF; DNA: TGTGCCTGGAGTGTAGTGAGCTCTGGAAACACCATATATTTT
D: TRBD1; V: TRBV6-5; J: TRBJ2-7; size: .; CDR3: CASGRTGVYEQYF; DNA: TGTGCCAGCGGAAGGACAGGGGTCTACGAGCAGTACTTC
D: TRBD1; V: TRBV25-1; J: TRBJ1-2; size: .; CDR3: CASSELGTGDPGYTF; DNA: TGTGCCAGCAGTGAATTAGGGACAGGGGATCCTGGCTACACCTTC
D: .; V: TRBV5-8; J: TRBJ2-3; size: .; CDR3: CASSLPGIGADTQYF; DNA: TGTGCCAGCAGCTTGCCAGGGATCGGTGCAGATACGCAGTATTTT
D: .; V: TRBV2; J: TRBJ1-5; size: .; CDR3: CASSDIVGGWGNQPQHF; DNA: TGTGCCAGCAGTGATATTGTCGGGGGTTGGGGCAATCAGCCCCAGCATTTT
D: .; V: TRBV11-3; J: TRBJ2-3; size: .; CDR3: CASSLSRKADTQYF; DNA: TGTGCCAGCAGCTTAAGCCGAAAGGCAGATACGCAGTATTTT
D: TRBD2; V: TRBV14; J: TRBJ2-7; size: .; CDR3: CASSQDHVLAGSYEQYF; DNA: TGTGCCAGCAGCCAAGATCATGTGCTAGCGGGTAGCTACGAGCAGTACTTC
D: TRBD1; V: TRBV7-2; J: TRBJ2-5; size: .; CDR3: CASSSRQGYQETQYF; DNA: TGTGCCAGCAGCTCCCGACAGGGATACCAAGAGACCCAGTACTTC
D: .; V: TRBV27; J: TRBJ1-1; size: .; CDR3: CASSFWSRGEDTEAFF; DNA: TGTGCCAGCAGTTTTTGGTCCCGTGGGGAGGACACTGAAGCTTTCTTT
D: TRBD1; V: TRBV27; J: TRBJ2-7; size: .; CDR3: CASSLLRGDRSHYEQYF; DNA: TGTGCCAGCAGTTTATTAAGGGGGGACAGGTCACACTACGAGCAGTACTTC
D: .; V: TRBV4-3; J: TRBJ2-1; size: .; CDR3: CASSQDVQGTDNEQFF; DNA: TGCGCCAGCAGCCAAGATGTCCAGGGGACGGACAATGAGCAGTTCTTC
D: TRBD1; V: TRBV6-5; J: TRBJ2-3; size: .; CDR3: CASSYSGQAIVGTQYF; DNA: TGTGCCAGCAGTTACTCAGGACAGGCCATAGTTGGGACGCAGTATTTT
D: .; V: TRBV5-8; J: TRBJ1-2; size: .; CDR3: CASSDYHRQANYGYTF; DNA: TGTGCCAGCAGCGACTACCACCGACAGGCTAACTATGGCTACACCTTC
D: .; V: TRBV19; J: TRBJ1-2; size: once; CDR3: CASSIGWFGPRAIGYTF; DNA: TGTGCCAGTAGTATCGGGTGGTTCGGACCGAGAGCTATTGGCTACACCTTC
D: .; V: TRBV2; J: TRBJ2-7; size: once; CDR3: CASSVRGLASYEQYF; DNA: TGTGCCAGCAGTGTCAGGGGTCTTGCTTCTTACGAGCAGTACTTC
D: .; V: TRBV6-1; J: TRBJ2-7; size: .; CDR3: CASIPRDGPYEQYF; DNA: TGTGCCAGCATTCCCCGGGACGGACCCTACGAGCAGTACTTC
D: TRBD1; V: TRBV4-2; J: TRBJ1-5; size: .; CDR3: CASSHLQGNQPQHF; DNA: TGTGCCAGCAGCCATCTACAGGGGAATCAGCCCCAGCATTTT
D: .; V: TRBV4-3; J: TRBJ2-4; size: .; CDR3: CASSQEPSGIQYF; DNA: TGCGCCAGCAGCCAAGAACCGTCGGGCATTCAGTACTTC
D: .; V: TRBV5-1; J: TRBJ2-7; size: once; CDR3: CASKFVVFVITYEQYF; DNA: TGCGCCAGCAAGTTCGTAGTCTTCGTTATAACCTACGAGCAGTACTTC
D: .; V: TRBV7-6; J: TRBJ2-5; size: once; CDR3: CASSRWDGEKETQYF; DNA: TGTGCCAGCAGCCGATGGGACGGAGAAAAAGAGACCCAGTACTTC
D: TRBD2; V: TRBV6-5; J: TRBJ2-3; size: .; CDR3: CASSYSSGRRPDTQYF; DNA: TGTGCCAGCAGTTACTCGAGCGGGAGGAGGCCGGATACGCAGTATTTT
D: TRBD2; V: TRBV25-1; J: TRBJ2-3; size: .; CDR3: CASSPQRGGTADTQYF; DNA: TGTGCCAGCAGCCCCCAGCGGGGGGGTACCGCAGATACGCAGTATTTT
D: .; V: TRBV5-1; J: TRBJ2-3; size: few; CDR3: CASSQQVSTDTQYF; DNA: TGCGCCAGCAGTCAACAGGTTAGCACAGATACGCAGTATTTT
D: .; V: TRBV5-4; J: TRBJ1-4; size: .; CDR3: CASSLEPRWANEKLFF; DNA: TGTGCCAGCAGCTTGGAGCCGCGGTGGGCTAATGAAAAACTGTTTTTT
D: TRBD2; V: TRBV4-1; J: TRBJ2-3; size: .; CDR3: CASSQDPVAVNLAGAEDTQYF; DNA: TGCGCCAGCAGCCAAGATCCTGTAGCCGTGAACCTAGCGGGAGCCGAAGATACGCAGTATTTT
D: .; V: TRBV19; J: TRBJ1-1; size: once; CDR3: CASSMNSNTEAFF; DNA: TGTGCCAGTAGTATGAACAGTAACACTGAAGCTTTCTTT